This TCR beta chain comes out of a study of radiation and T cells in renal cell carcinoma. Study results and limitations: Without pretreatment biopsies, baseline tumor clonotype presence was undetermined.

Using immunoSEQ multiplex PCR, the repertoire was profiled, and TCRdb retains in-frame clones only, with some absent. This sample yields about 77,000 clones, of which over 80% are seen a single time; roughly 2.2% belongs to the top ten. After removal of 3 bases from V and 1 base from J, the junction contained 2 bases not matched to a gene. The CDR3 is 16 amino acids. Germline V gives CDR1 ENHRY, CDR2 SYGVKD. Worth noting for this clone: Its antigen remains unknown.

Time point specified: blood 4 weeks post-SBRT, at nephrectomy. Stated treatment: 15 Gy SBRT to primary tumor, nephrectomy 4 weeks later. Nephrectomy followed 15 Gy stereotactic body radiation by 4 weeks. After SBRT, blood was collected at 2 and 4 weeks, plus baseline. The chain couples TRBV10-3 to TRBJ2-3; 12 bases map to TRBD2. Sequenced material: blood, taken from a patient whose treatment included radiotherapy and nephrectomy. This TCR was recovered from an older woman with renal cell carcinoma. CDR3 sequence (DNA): TGTGCCATCAGTGACCGACTAGCGGGAGGCACAGATACGCAGTATTTT. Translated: CAISDRLAGGTDTQYF.